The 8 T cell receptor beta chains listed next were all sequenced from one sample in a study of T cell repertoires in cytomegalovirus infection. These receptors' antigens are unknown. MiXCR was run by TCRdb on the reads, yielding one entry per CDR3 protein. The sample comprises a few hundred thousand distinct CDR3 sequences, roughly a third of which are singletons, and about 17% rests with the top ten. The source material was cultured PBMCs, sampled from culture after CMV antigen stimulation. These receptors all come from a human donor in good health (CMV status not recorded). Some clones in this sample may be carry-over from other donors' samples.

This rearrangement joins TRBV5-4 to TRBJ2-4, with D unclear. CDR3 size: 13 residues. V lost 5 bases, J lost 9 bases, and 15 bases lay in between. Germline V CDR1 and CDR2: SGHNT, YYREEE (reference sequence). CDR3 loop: CASSYGVPGIQYF. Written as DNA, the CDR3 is TGTGCCAGCAGTTATGGGGTGCCCGGCATTCAGTACTTC.

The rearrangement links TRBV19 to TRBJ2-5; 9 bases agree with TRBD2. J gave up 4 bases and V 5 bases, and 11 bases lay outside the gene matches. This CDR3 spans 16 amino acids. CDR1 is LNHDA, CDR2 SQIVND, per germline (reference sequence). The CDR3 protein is CASSLFSGSGGETQYF. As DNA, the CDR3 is TGTGCCAGTAGTCTCTTTAGCGGGAGCGGCGGAGAGACCCAGTACTTC.

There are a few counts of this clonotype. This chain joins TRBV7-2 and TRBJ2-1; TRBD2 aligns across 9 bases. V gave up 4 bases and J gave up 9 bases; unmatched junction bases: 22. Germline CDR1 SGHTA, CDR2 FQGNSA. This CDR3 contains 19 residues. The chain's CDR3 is CASSSKTGGRAGTWGEQFF. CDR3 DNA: TGTGCCAGCAGCTCAAAAACGGGCGGGAGGGCGGGGACCTGGGGTGAGCAGTTCTTC.

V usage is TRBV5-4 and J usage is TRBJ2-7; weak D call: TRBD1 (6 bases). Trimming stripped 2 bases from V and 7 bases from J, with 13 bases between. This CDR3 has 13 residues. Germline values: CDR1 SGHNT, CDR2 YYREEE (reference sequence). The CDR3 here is CASSFTVTGEQYV. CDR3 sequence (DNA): TGTGCCAGCAGCTTTACGGTAACAGGGGAGCAGTACGTC.

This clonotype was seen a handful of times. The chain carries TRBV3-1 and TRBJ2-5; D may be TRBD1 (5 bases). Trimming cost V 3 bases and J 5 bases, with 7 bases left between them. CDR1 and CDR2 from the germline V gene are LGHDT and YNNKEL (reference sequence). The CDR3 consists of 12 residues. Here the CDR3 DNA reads TGTGCCAGCAGCCATAGGGGCGAGACCCAGTACTTC. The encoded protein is CASSHRGETQYF.

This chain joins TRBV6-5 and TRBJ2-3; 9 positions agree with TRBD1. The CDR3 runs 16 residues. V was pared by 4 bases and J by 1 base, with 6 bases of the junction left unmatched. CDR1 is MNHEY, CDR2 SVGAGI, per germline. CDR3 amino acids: CASSWGQGGGTDTQYF. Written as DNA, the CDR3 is TGTGCCAGCAGTTGGGGACAGGGAGGGGGCACAGATACGCAGTATTTT.

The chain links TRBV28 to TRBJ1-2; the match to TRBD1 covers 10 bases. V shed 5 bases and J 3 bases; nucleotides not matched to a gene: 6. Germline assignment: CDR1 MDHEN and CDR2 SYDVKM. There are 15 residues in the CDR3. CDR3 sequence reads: CASSGQGGLDYGYTF. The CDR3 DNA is TGTGCCAGCAGTGGACAGGGGGGTTTGGACTATGGCTACACCTTC.

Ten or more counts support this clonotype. CDR3 nucleotide sequence: TGTGCCAGCAGCCTCGGTTTTGGACAGGGGCCCCTGGCTTTCTTT. Its translation is CASSLGFGQGPLAFF. The chain is built from TRBV7-2 and TRBJ1-1; the match to TRBD1 covers 9 bases. CDR3 length: 15 amino acids. V dropped 5 bases and J dropped 11; count of bases not matched to a gene: 15. Germline assignment: CDR1 SGHTA and CDR2 FQGNSA.